What follows are 9 T cell receptor beta chains derived from one specimen sequenced in a study of cytomegalovirus exposure and HLA in healthy donors. Primers: 60 Vbeta forward and 13 Jbeta reverse. Here immunoSEQ multiplex PCR was the method, and the copy in TCRdb shows in-frame clones only, minus some. The table records under 150,000 clones, about four fifths of them present only once. Sequenced material: PBMCs. All receptors derive from a woman in her thirties or forties in good health and CMV-seronegative.

The rearrangement joins TRBV27 to TRBJ2-3; 10 bases fit TRBD2. The germline gives CDR1 MNHEY, CDR2 SMNVEV (reference sequence). There are 15 residues in the CDR3. V lost 6 bases to trimming and J lost 5 bases; unmatched junction nucleotides: 8. The CDR3 sequence is CASRRPGLARDTQYF. The CDR3 DNA follows: TGTGCCAGCAGGCGCCCGGGACTAGCGAGAGATACGCAGTATTTT.

CDR3 DNA sequence: TGTGCCATCAGTGAGTCGAGTGCGGCCCAAGAGACCCAGTACTTC. Protein sequence: CAISESSAAQETQYF. V gene TRBV10-3 combines with J gene TRBJ2-5; D not certain. The CDR3 covers 15 residues. CDR1 is ENHRY and CDR2 is SYGVKD in the germline V gene. The V gene lost 0 bases and the J gene lost 1 base, with 9 bases spanning the gap.

J is TRBJ2-5 and V is TRBV21-1; the D call of TRBD1 is as the table states it, not checked on the DNA. TRBV21-1 is classified as a pseudogene. CDR3 length equals 19 residues. The CDR3 region is CASSKSLKLGTGTTETQYF. CDR3 nucleotides: TGTGCCAGCAGCAAGTCCCTTAAACTTGGGACAGGGACTACAGAGACCCAGTACTTC.

The sample holds many counts of this clone. V usage is TRBV9 and J usage is TRBJ1-1; D not certain. The CDR3 loop spans 14 amino acids. Trimming pared 0 bases from V and 10 bases from J, leaving 16 bases between. Germline V lookup: CDR1 SGDLS, CDR2 YYNGEE. CDR3 residues: CASSVEEWGGRAFF. CDR3 bases: TGTGCCAGCAGCGTAGAAGAGTGGGGAGGGAGAGCTTTCTTT.

The chain joins TRBV28 to TRBJ1-5; no clear D. V was pared by 5 bases and J by 9 bases, with 11 bases between. The CDR3 has 12 amino acids. The germline gives CDR1 MDHEN, CDR2 SYDVKM. The DNA of the CDR3 is TGTGCCAGCAGTGTCAAAGCTGGGCCCCAGCATTTT. Translation gives CASSVKAGPQHF.

The chain carries TRBV27 and TRBJ2-7; 8 bases line up with TRBD1. The germline V gene has CDR1 MNHEY and CDR2 SMNVEV (reference sequence). The length of the CDR3 is 14 residues. V gave up 3 bases and J gave up 5 bases; unmatched junction bases: 6. The CDR3 DNA follows: TGTGCCAGCAGTTTCGGACAGGGTACAAACGAGCAGTACTTC. Translation: CASSFGQGTNEQYF.

V is TRBV6-5 and J is TRBJ2-3; TRBD2 agrees at 8 bases. Germline values: CDR1 MNHEY, CDR2 SVGAGI. The length of the CDR3 is 15 residues. V lost 5 bases and J lost 3; bases outside the gene matches: 7. This CDR3 is CASSARRGETDTQYF. The CDR3 coding sequence is TGTGCCAGCAGTGCCCGGCGGGGGGAAACAGATACGCAGTATTTT.

The V and J genes are TRBV5-4 and TRBJ1-1; no reliable D call. CDR3 length: 14 amino acids. Trimming removed 4 bases at V and 1 base at J, with 11 bases between. CDR1 and CDR2 (germline): SGHNT, YYREEE (reference sequence). The CDR3 protein is CASSPPGRNTEAFF. The DNA of the CDR3 is TGTGCCAGCAGCCCCCCGGGTCGGAACACTGAAGCTTTCTTT.

The chain uses TRBV6-5 and TRBJ1-5; D possibly corresponds to TRBD1 (5 bases). This CDR3 contains 14 residues. V lost 1 base, J lost 3 bases, and 7 bases lay in between. Germline loops: CDR1 MNHEY, CDR2 SVGAGI. CDR3 protein: CASSYWGANQPQHF. The CDR3 DNA sequence: TGTGCCAGCAGTTACTGGGGCGCCAATCAGCCCCAGCATTTT.